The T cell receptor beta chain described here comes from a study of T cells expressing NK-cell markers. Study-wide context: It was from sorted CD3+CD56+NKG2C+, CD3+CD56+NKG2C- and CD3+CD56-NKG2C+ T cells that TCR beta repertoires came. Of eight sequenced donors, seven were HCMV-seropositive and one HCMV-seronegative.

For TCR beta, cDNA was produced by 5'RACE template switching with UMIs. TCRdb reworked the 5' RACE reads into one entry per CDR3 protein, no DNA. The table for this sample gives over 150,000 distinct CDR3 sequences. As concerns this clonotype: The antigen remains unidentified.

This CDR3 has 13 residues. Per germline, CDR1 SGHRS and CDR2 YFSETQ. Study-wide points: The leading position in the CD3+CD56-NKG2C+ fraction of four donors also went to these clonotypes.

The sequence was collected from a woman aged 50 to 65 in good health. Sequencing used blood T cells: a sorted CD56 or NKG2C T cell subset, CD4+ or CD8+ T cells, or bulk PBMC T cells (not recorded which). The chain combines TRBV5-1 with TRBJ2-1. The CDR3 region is CASNWRDLREQFF.